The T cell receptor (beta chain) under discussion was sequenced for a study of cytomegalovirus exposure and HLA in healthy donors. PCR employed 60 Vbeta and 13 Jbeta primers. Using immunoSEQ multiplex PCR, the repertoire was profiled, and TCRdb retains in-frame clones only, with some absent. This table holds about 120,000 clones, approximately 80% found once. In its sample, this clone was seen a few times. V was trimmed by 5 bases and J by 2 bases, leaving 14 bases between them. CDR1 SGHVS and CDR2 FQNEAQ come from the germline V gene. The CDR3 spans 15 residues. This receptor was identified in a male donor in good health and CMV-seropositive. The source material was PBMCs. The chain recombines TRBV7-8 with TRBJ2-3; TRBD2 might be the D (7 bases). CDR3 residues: CASSMRGGATDTQYF. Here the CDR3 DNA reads TGTGCCAGCAGCATGCGAGGGGGGGCCACAGATACGCAGTATTTT.